These T cell receptor beta chains were read from a single sample in a study of blood T cells in healthy people across ages. MiXCR, applied by TCRdb to the 5' RACE reads, yields one record per CDR3 protein. The table includes hundreds of thousands of distinct CDR3 sequences, approximately 52% detected once. The material sequenced was blood. Source of these receptors: a woman aged 80 or over in good health. Both conserved end residues are part of each CDR3. The order of the fields is clone size, D gene, V gene, J gene, CDR3 protein, CDR3 DNA. The D gene is left open where the match is weak. Size tells how often a clone was seen (once, few, many) or the class of an expanded clone, and some rows leave it out.

>many|TRBD2|TRBV7-6|TRBJ2-7
CASSSRTSGRYEQYF
TGTGCCAGCAGCTCGAGGACTAGCGGGAGGTACGAGCAGTACTTC
>-|TRBD2|TRBV7-2|TRBJ2-1
CASSFRTRAHEQFF
TGTGCCAGCAGCTTTCGGACTAGAGCCCATGAGCAGTTCTTC
>-|-|TRBV20-1|TRBJ2-2
CSARVGQPGELFF
TGCAGTGCTAGAGTGGGGCAGCCCGGGGAGCTGTTTTTT
>-|TRBD2|TRBV7-2|TRBJ2-1
CASSLGLAGGPIYNEQFF
TGTGCCAGCAGCTTAGGTTTAGCGGGGGGGCCTATCTACAATGAGCAGTTCTTC
>-|-|TRBV20-1|TRBJ1-6
CSASLGSYNSPLHF
TGCAGTGCTAGTCTGGGGTCCTATAATTCACCCCTCCACTTT
>-|-|TRBV19|TRBJ2-3
CASRELYSAADTQYF
TGTGCCAGTAGAGAGCTGTACAGCGCCGCAGATACGCAGTATTTT
>many|-|TRBV6-6|TRBJ2-1
CASSRGISSYNEQFF
TGTGCCAGCAGCCGGGGAATCAGCTCCTACAATGAGCAGTTCTTC
>-|-|TRBV15|TRBJ1-5
CATSRGELRYNQPQHF
TGTGCCACCAGCAGAGGTGAGCTCAGGTACAATCAGCCCCAGCATTTT
>few|-|TRBV3-1|TRBJ1-1
CASSQETSRATEAFF
TGTGCCAGCAGCCAAGAGACGAGCAGGGCGACTGAAGCTTTCTTT
>-|TRBD1|TRBV20-1|TRBJ1-4
CSARETGVMITNEKLFF
TGCAGTGCTAGAGAGACAGGGGTTATGATAACTAATGAAAAACTGTTTTTT
>-|-|TRBV28|TRBJ1-5
CASSLTRAGNQPQHF
TGTGCCAGCAGTCTTACCCGGGCCGGCAATCAGCCCCAGCATTTT
>-|-|TRBV3-1|TRBJ1-1
CASSRRDGANTEAFF
TGTGCCAGCAGCCGGCGGGACGGAGCGAACACTGAAGCTTTCTTT
>many|TRBD2|TRBV4-2|TRBJ2-1
CASSPTRRLAGNEQFF
TGTGCCAGCAGCCCGACAAGAAGACTAGCTGGGAATGAGCAGTTCTTC
>-|TRBD1|TRBV7-2|TRBJ2-1
CASSREGGWDEQFF
TGTGCCAGCAGTCGAGAAGGGGGCTGGGATGAGCAGTTCTTC
>-|TRBD1|TRBV18|TRBJ2-7
CASSPSQGVSYEQYF
TGTGCCAGCTCACCCTCACAGGGGGTATCCTACGAGCAGTACTTC
>-|-|TRBV29-1|TRBJ2-7
CSVEYSLGREQYF
TGCAGCGTTGAATATAGTCTAGGACGCGAGCAGTACTTC
>-|-|TRBV29-1|TRBJ1-2
CSVDLRTYGYTF
TGCAGCGTTGATCTCAGGACCTATGGCTACACCTTC
>few|TRBD2|TRBV7-2|TRBJ2-1
CASSLALAVEQFF
TGTGCCAGCAGCTTAGCGCTAGCGGTTGAGCAGTTCTTC
>many|-|TRBV5-1|TRBJ2-7
CASSLDFYEQYF
TGCGCCAGCAGCTTGGATTTCTACGAGCAGTACTTC
>-|-|TRBV20-1|TRBJ1-5
CSARGGGNQPQHF
TGCAGTGCTAGAGGAGGGGGCAATCAGCCCCAGCATTTT
>once|TRBD1|TRBV6-2/TRBV6-3|TRBJ2-5
CASSWYRDRDSTQYF
TGTGCCAGCAGTTGGTACCGGGACAGGGACTCCACCCAGTACTTC
>-|-|TRBV2|TRBJ1-1
CASSGDWTVNTEAFF
TGTGCCAGCAGTGGAGATTGGACGGTGAACACTGAAGCTTTCTTT
>few|-|TRBV5-1|TRBJ2-3
CASSLAVGADTQYF
TGCGCCAGCAGCTTGGCAGTCGGAGCAGATACGCAGTATTTT
>few|-|TRBV7-2|TRBJ1-2
CASSLEGGHGYTF
TGTGCCAGCAGCTTAGAGGGGGGGCATGGCTACACCTTC
>-|TRBD2|TRBV2|TRBJ2-2
CASSEPPGGALAGHITGELFF
TGTGCCAGCAGTGAACCTCCTGGGGGGGCCCTAGCGGGGCATATTACCGGGGAGCTGTTTTTT
>few|TRBD2|TRBV29-1|TRBJ2-2
CSLGLAEGTGELFF
TGCAGCTTAGGACTAGCGGAGGGGACCGGGGAGCTGTTTTTT
>few|TRBD2|TRBV10-3|TRBJ2-6
CAISGSDSGRSGANVLTF
TGTGCCATCAGCGGATCTGATAGCGGGCGCTCTGGGGCCAACGTCCTGACTTTC
>-|-|TRBV3-1|TRBJ1-1
CASSQASEAFF
TGTGCCAGCAGCCAAGCCAGTGAAGCTTTCTTT
>many|TRBD1|TRBV12-3/TRBV12-4|TRBJ2-5
CASSSGQGTETQYF
TGTGCCAGCAGTAGCGGACAGGGCACAGAGACCCAGTACTTC
>few|-|TRBV27|TRBJ2-4
CASSPDTALAKNIQYF
TGTGCCAGCAGTCCCGACACCGCTCTAGCCAAAAACATTCAGTACTTC
>many|-|TRBV5-1|TRBJ2-3
CASSPLVWEYTDTQYF
TGCGCCAGCAGCCCCCTCGTCTGGGAGTACACAGATACGCAGTATTTT
>many|-|TRBV12-3/TRBV12-4|TRBJ1-1
CASSPTGNTEAFF
TGTGCCAGCAGCCCGACAGGGAACACTGAAGCTTTCTTT
>few|-|TRBV7-9|TRBJ2-5
CASSLSNNQETQYF
TGTGCCAGCAGCTTAAGTAACAACCAAGAGACCCAGTACTTC
>-|-|TRBV20-1|TRBJ2-1
CSAPGVAPNEQFF
TGCAGTGCGCCGGGGGTAGCCCCCAATGAGCAGTTCTTC
>-|-|TRBV5-1|TRBJ2-5
CASSVQASETQYF
TGCGCCAGCAGCGTCCAAGCGTCGGAGACCCAGTACTTC
>-|TRBD1|TRBV16|TRBJ2-1
CASSPTGLVWTYEQFF
TGTGCCAGCAGCCCGACAGGGTTGGTTTGGACCTACGAGCAGTTCTTC
>many|-|TRBV6-5|TRBJ1-5
CASSNAGYNQPQHF
TGTGCCAGCAGCAATGCAGGGTACAATCAGCCCCAGCATTTT
>many|-|TRBV20-1|TRBJ1-5
CSASPRRGLIRPQHF
TGCAGTGCTAGCCCCAGGCGGGGCTTAATAAGGCCCCAGCATTTT
>-|TRBD2|TRBV6-6|TRBJ2-5
CASSRASGGASETQYF
TGTGCCAGCAGTAGGGCTAGCGGGGGGGCGTCCGAGACCCAGTACTTC
>-|-|TRBV29-1|TRBJ1-2
CSGGGPDYGYTF
TGCAGCGGTGGGGGGCCTGACTATGGCTACACCTTC
>many|-|TRBV28|TRBJ2-7
CASSRRGRLKGEQYF
TGTGCCAGCAGTCGACGGGGACGGCTTAAAGGGGAGCAGTACTTC
>once|-|TRBV12-3/TRBV12-4|TRBJ2-2
CASSPNLGGSNTGELFF
TGTGCCAGCAGTCCGAATTTGGGGGGCTCGAACACCGGGGAGCTGTTTTTT
>-|-|TRBV20-1|TRBJ2-7
CSAPGAGLEKSSYEQYF
TGCAGTGCGCCCGGGGCTGGGTTGGAAAAGAGCTCCTACGAGCAGTACTTC
>-|-|TRBV28|TRBJ2-3
CASSLGGTGPFTDIGLVGYF
TGTGCCAGCAGTTTAGGTGGAACAGGACCTTTCACAGATATAGGGCTGGTAGGGTATTTT
>-|TRBD1|TRBV20-1|TRBJ1-6
CSAIKGGPQGVRYNSPLHF
TGCAGTGCTATCAAGGGGGGCCCACAGGGGGTTAGGTATAATTCACCCCTCCACTTT
>-|-|TRBV6-5|TRBJ1-2
CASSSSAVNYGYTF
TGTGCCAGCAGTTCCTCAGCCGTTAACTATGGCTACACCTTC
>-|TRBD2|TRBV5-1|TRBJ2-2
CASSFGTSGRTTGELFF
TGCGCCAGCAGCTTTGGGACTAGCGGGAGGACGACCGGGGAGCTGTTTTTT
>many|-|TRBV2|TRBJ2-4
CASSEAPLTVLQYF
TGTGCCAGCAGTGAAGCCCCCCTGACGGTACTTCAGTACTTC
>-|TRBD1|TRBV18|TRBJ1-5
CASSPPGQGVRQPQHF
TGTGCCAGCTCACCGCCGGGACAGGGGGTCCGTCAGCCCCAGCATTTT
>once|-|TRBV7-9|TRBJ1-2
CASSLAGGHDGYTF
TGTGCCAGCAGCTTAGCAGGGGGACACGATGGCTACACCTTC
>-|TRBD2|TRBV4-1|TRBJ2-3
CASTGLAASDTQYF
TGCGCCAGCACCGGACTAGCGGCATCAGATACGCAGTATTTT
>-|TRBD1|TRBV15|TRBJ2-5
CATSDRGQETQYF
TGTGCCACCAGCGACAGGGGGCAAGAGACCCAGTACTTC
>many|TRBD2|TRBV20-1|TRBJ2-3
CSARGLAGRYTDTQYF
TGCAGTGCTAGAGGACTAGCGGGCCGGTACACAGATACGCAGTATTTT
>-|-|TRBV4-1|TRBJ1-5
CASSTGQLIQPQHF
TGCGCCAGCAGTACAGGACAGCTAATTCAGCCCCAGCATTTT